This T cell receptor (beta chain) was found in a study of OX40 agonist ivuxolimab in advanced cancers. Study background: A history of anti-PD-1, anti-PD-L1 or anti-CTLA-4 therapy was acceptable, and 40% had some. Whole-study findings and limits: CD4+ T cells averaged fewer expanded clones than CD8+ T cells. Near-lowest levels of clonal expansion characterized partial responders at 0.1-3.0 mg/kg.

This CDR3 region has 11 residues. Per germline, CDR1 MNHNS and CDR2 SASEGT. Trimming shortened V by 2 bases and J by 8 bases, and 3 bases separated the two germline ends. This clone turned up a few times. Its antigen is unknown. This table comes from immunoSEQ multiplex PCR, and its TCRdb copy is limited to in-frame clones, with some not included. This sample has about 37,000 clones, with 70% to 85% found just once. Blood was sampled at baseline, cycle 4 day 1, and cycle 7 day 1. This TCR was sampled from an adult with an advanced solid tumor such as melanoma, head and neck, liver or kidney cancer. Sequenced material: CD4+ or CD8+ T cells sorted from blood, taken in a trial of the OX40 agonist ivuxolimab. V gene TRBV6-1 combines with J gene TRBJ1-4; no reliable D call. The CDR3 protein is CASSEYEKLFF. CDR3 sequence (DNA): TGTGCCAGCAGTGAATACGAAAAACTGTTTTTT.